This entry is about one T cell receptor beta chain. What it binds is unknown. This specimen belongs to a study of T-cell memory formation after mild COVID-19. The study, taken as a whole, reports: Some SARS-CoV-2-responding clones were already detected in memory before infection.

V dropped 4 bases and J dropped 2; count of bases not matched to a gene: 12. The length of the CDR3 is 17 residues. Germline assignment: CDR1 SGDLS and CDR2 YYNGEE. TCRdb re-called the 5' RACE reads with MiXCR, one entry per CDR3 protein. The sample carries approximately 440,000 distinct CDR3 sequences, 20% recorded once. The sequenced sample was PBMCs or a T cell subset sorted from them (not recorded which). The sequence derives from an adult woman who had mild COVID-19 (a few samples of this study predate the infection). Cell type and time point are not known. V is TRBV9 and J is TRBJ1-3; 7 nucleotides agree with TRBD1. The CDR3 loop is CASSSRDTTGAGNTIYF. In nucleotides, the CDR3 is TGTGCCAGCAGCTCCAGAGACACCACAGGGGCTGGAAACACCATATATTTT.